The 17 T cell receptor beta chains below were found in one sample sequenced in a study of human T cells and chemical hapten exposure. TCRdb itself ran the RACE reads through MiXCR, one entry per CDR3 protein. The table includes some 91,000 distinct CDR3 sequences, around 25% detected once. The time point: patch test 3, about 24 weeks after DPC sensitization. Treatment of the sample: therapeutic diphenylcyclopropenone sensitization with weekly scalp DPC. Here the sequenced sample was whole blood, taken in connection with sensitization to the hapten diphenylcyclopropenone (DPC). These receptors were taken from a middle-aged man with alopecia areata. Some clones in this sample may be carry-over from other donors' samples.

The chain is built from TRBV6-2 or TRBV6-3 and TRBJ1-4, with D hard to call. Germline V gives CDR1 MNHEY, CDR2 SVGEGT. This CDR3 has 12 amino acids. V dropped 4 bases and J dropped 6 bases, with 6 bases sitting between them. CDR3 sequence (DNA): TGTGCCAGCAGTTCCGGTGATGAAAAACTGTTTTTT. Residues: CASSSGDEKLFF.

In this sample, this clonotype turned up a few times. The chain has TRBV12-3 or TRBV12-4 and TRBJ1-3, with 7 nucleotides matching TRBD1. V lost 7 bases, J lost 3 bases, and 12 bases stayed unmatched. The CDR3 is made up of 16 amino acids. The CDR3 DNA reads TGTGCCAGCACCCATCGTGACAGGGCGCGTGGAAACACCATATATTTT. Translated: CASTHRDRARGNTIYF.

This clonotype was detected many times. It is likely a read error, because the conserved phenylalanine at the end of the CDR3 is missing. No DNA is shown, since the ends of the CDR3 on it are uncertain; the CDR3 is the one TCRdb lists. J is TRBJ2-5 and V is TRBV27; TRBD2, the table's D call, lacks a check against the DNA. Per germline, CDR1 MNHEY and CDR2 SMNVEV (reference sequence). The CDR3 sequence runs 12 residues, both termini included. The CDR3 region is CASSLSYIWRDQ.

V gene TRBV7-3 combines with J gene TRBJ2-1; no firm D call. In germline, CDR1 is SGHTA, CDR2 FQGTGA. V lost 5 bases and J lost 0, with 11 bases in between. The CDR3 runs 15 residues. In DNA, the CDR3 is TGTGCCAGCAGCCCAGTGCGTAGCTCCTACAATGAGCAGTTCTTC. Protein sequence: CASSPVRSSYNEQFF.

This clonotype has a handful of counts. The rearrangement joins TRBV7-9 to TRBJ1-4; 9 bases are shared with TRBD1. V lost 5 bases, J lost 8 bases, and 9 bases stayed unmatched. The CDR3 is 15 residues long. Looked up from germline, CDR1 is SEHNR and CDR2 is FQNEAQ (reference sequence). Here the CDR3 reads CASSPSDRGTEKLFF. CDR3 coding DNA: TGTGCCAGCAGCCCGTCGGACAGGGGTACCGAAAAACTGTTTTTT.

V gene TRBV11-2 combines with J gene TRBJ2-5, with TRBD2 matching over 11 bases. The germline gives CDR1 SGHAT, CDR2 FQNNGV. The CDR3 runs to 16 residues. V dropped 3 bases and J dropped 0; count of bases not matched to a gene: 3. This CDR3 is CASSFGTSGNQETQYF. In DNA form, the CDR3 reads TGTGCCAGCAGCTTCGGGACTAGCGGCAACCAAGAGACCCAGTACTTC. Together with reference TRBV11-2 and TRBJ2-5, the CDR3 gives the full variable domain: EAGVAQSPRYKIIEKRQSVAFWCNPISGHATLYWYQQILGQGPKLLIQFQNNGVVDDSQLPKDRFSAERLKGVDSTLKIQPAKLEDSAVYLCASSFGTSGNQETQYFGPGTRLLVL.

The chain couples TRBV3-1 to TRBJ1-4, with no clear D. In germline, CDR1 is LGHDT, CDR2 YNNKEL (reference sequence). Trimming removed 0 bases at V and 0 bases at J, with 8 bases between. The CDR3 consists of 16 residues. CDR3 nucleotide sequence: TGTGCCAGCAGCCAAGACGCGGCAGCAACTAATGAAAAACTGTTTTTT. This encodes CASSQDAAATNEKLFF.

A note on this clonotype: A much larger clone lies a single base off, so this may be a read error. The chain recombines TRBV7-3 with TRBJ2-1; 7 positions match TRBD2. Germline CDR1 is SGHTA and CDR2 is FQGTGA. The CDR3 sequence is 15 residues long. J lost 3 bases, V lost 1 base, and 3 bases had no gene match. CDR3 loop: CASSLSGSYYNEQFF. CDR3 DNA: TGTGCCAGCAGCTTAAGCGGGAGCTACTACAATGAGCAGTTCTTC.

The rearrangement uses TRBV7-9 and TRBJ2-1; D might be TRBD2 (6 bases). In germline, CDR1 is SEHNR, CDR2 FQNEAQ (reference sequence). The V end lost 2 bases, the J end lost 0 bases, and 14 bases lay between the germline ends. This CDR3 has 17 amino acids. As DNA, the CDR3 is TGTGCCAGCAGCTTATTGCGGCGGGGAAGCTCCTACAATGAGCAGTTCTTC. It specifies CASSLLRRGSSYNEQFF.

The chain employs TRBV20-1 and TRBJ1-3; TRBD1 is a possible D gene (6 bases). Trimming removed 5 bases from V and 0 bases from J, with 14 bases in between. This CDR3 contains 15 residues. Germline V CDR1 and CDR2: DFQATT, SNEGSKA (reference sequence). CDR3 amino acids: CSASRGPVSGNTIYF. The CDR3 DNA follows: TGCAGTGCTTCCAGGGGCCCCGTCTCTGGAAACACCATATATTTT.

The chain uses TRBV6-6 and TRBJ1-2; D is unclear. The V end was cut by 0 bases, the J end by 2 bases, with 7 bases between. Germline V CDR1 and CDR2: MNHNY, SVGAGI (reference sequence). The CDR3 is 14 amino acids. CDR3 protein: CASSYSKRNYGYTF. CDR3 DNA: TGTGCCAGCAGTTACTCGAAGAGGAACTATGGCTACACCTTC.

The table lists this clonotype with a few counts. The chain carries TRBV5-1 and TRBJ2-3, with 10 bases fitting TRBD1. V lost 0 bases to trimming and J lost 4 bases; unmatched junction nucleotides: 8. The CDR3 is made up of 17 amino acids. Germline CDR1 and CDR2: SGHRS and YFSETQ. The CDR3 spells CASSLGQGASRPDTQYF. CDR3 nucleotide sequence: TGCGCCAGCAGCTTGGGACAGGGGGCATCACGCCCAGATACGCAGTATTTT.

This clonotype was detected only a few times. The chain links TRBV9 to TRBJ2-5; a weak D match, TRBD2 (5 bases). V was pared by 3 bases and J by 2 bases, with 5 bases between. The CDR3 is 12 residues long. The germline CDR1 and CDR2 sequences are SGDLS and YYNGEE. The CDR3 region has the DNA TGTGCCAGCAGCGCGGGACAAGAGACCCAGTACTTC. It yields the protein CASSAGQETQYF.

This clonotype was detected only a few times. The CDR3 is CASNHPGDNEQFF. DNA for the CDR3: TGTGCCAGTAACCATCCCGGGGACAATGAGCAGTTCTTC. The chain is built from TRBV19 and TRBJ2-1, with D possibly being TRBD2 (5 bases). V was trimmed by 7 bases and J by 5 bases, leaving 12 bases between them. The length of the CDR3 is 13 residues. Germline V CDR1 and CDR2: LNHDA, SQIVND (reference sequence).

Only a few counts were recorded for this clonotype. The V gene is TRBV20-1, the J gene TRBJ1-1; tentatively, D is TRBD1 (5 bases). CDR1 DFQATT and CDR2 SNEGSKA come from the germline V gene (reference sequence). The V gene lost 6 bases and the J gene lost 8 bases, with 22 bases spanning the gap. The CDR3 is 14 amino acids. The CDR3: CSAEIPQGEGEAFF. The DNA for the CDR3 is TGCAGTGCCGAGATCCCTCAGGGCGAAGGGGAAGCTTTCTTT.

The rearrangement joins TRBV5-4 to TRBJ1-1, with D possibly matching TRBD1 (5 bases). Trimming removed 5 bases at V and 11 bases at J, with 13 bases between. Germline V gives CDR1 SGHNT, CDR2 YYREEE (reference sequence). The CDR3 has 11 residues. The CDR3 loop reads CASSSGVEAFF. CDR3 DNA: TGTGCCAGCAGTTCGGGGGTTGAGGCTTTCTTT.

This clonotype was seen a handful of times. The rearrangement joins TRBV28 to TRBJ1-1; 7 nucleotides agree with TRBD1. Germline V CDR1 and CDR2: MDHEN, SYDVKM. This CDR3 contains 14 residues. With V trimmed by 7 bases and J by 2 bases, 7 bases remained unmatched. CDR3: CASTLQGRNTEAFF. The CDR3 DNA reads TGTGCCAGCACCCTACAGGGGAGAAACACTGAAGCTTTCTTT.